This TCR beta chain was recovered during a study of cytomegalovirus exposure and HLA in healthy donors. Study summary: As an earlier analysis found, 180 million or so T cells yielded fewer than 130 million unique TCR beta sequences. From HLA-typed donors, an early data release held around 85 million unique TCRs. Study results and limitations: It was taken for granted in presence/absence analyses that sequencing depth across donors was roughly uniform. TCR beta chains numbering more than 150 were designated cytomegalovirus-associated.

Worth noting for this clone: Its antigen is undetermined.

Primers for the PCR totalled 60 Vbeta and 13 Jbeta. Here immunoSEQ multiplex PCR was the method, and the copy in TCRdb shows in-frame clones only, minus some. This table holds fewer than 250,000 clones, 60% to 80% found once. Germline lookup yields CDR1 MNHEY and CDR2 SMNVEV (reference sequence). The ends were cut back, 5 bases at V and 0 bases at J, with 8 bases in the middle. The CDR3 totals 13 residues. Sequencing input: PBMCs. The source is a male donor in good health and CMV-seronegative. This chain connects TRBV27 to TRBJ2-7, with D possibly matching TRBD1 (6 bases). CDR3 in DNA: TGTGCCAGCAGTCTCAGGGGCTCCTACGAGCAGTACTTC. This gives the protein CASSLRGSYEQYF.